Listed here are 28 T cell receptor beta chains from one sample, sequenced in a study of beta chain features in type 1 diabetes. General study findings and limits: There was a moderate but significant shortening of TCRB CDR3s in all four CD4+ subsets of Type 1 diabetes patients.

Expressed TCRB transcripts were sequenced because the entire RNA isolate underwent reverse transcription. Here immunoSEQ multiplex PCR was the method, and the copy in TCRdb shows in-frame clones only, minus some. The profile shows 230,000 or so clones, roughly 17% of them singletons. These TCRs' antigens remain unknown. Sequenced material: naive CD4+ T cells from blood. Every receptor here comes from a man aged 30 to 39 with type 1 diabetes.

The sample holds a few counts of this clone. The J gene is TRBJ2-5, the V gene TRBV4-2; D call uncertain. Per the germline V gene, CDR1 is LGHNA and CDR2 is YNFKEQ. Trimming cost V 1 base and J 5 bases, with 14 bases left between them. CDR3 length equals 15 residues. The CDR3 DNA sequence: TGTGCCAGCAGCCAAGGCGTTGACTTTGGGGAGACCCAGTACTTC. Translating it yields CASSQGVDFGETQYF.

A few counts support this clone. The chain has TRBV28 and TRBJ2-4; 9 nucleotides agree with TRBD2. CDR1 is MDHEN and CDR2 is SYDVKM in the germline V gene. The V and J ends lost 4 bases and 7 bases, in that order; junction bases with no gene match: 14. This CDR3 contains 17 residues. The CDR3 loop is CASSSPGVAGAWNIQYF. CDR3 DNA sequence: TGTGCCAGCAGTTCACCGGGGGTAGCGGGAGCATGGAACATTCAGTACTTC.

This clone has only a few counts. This chain joins TRBV25-1 and TRBJ2-1; 16 nucleotides match TRBD2. The CDR3 totals 15 residues. Unmatched junction bases numbered 6, after V lost 7 bases and J lost 9 bases. Germline V gene data show CDR1 as MGHDK and CDR2 as SYGVNS. CDR3 in amino acids: CASIGTSGRAGEQFF. The CDR3 bases are TGTGCCAGCATAGGGACTAGCGGGAGGGCCGGTGAGCAGTTCTTC.

The chain employs TRBV28 and TRBJ2-7; maybe TRBD2 (5 bases). The CDR3 has 13 residues. CDR1 MDHEN and CDR2 SYDVKM come from the germline V gene. V lost 4 bases to trimming and J lost 0 bases, with 7 bases between them. The CDR3 protein is CASSSGSSYEQYF. CDR3 in DNA: TGTGCCAGCAGTTCGGGGAGCTCCTACGAGCAGTACTTC.

In its sample, this clone was seen a few times. The J gene is TRBJ2-5, the V gene TRBV10-3; D gene ambiguous. The germline V gene encodes CDR1 ENHRY and CDR2 SYGVKD. The CDR3 loop spans 13 amino acids. V gave up 4 bases and J gave up 5 bases, with 11 bases separating them. CDR3 in amino acids: CAISVEVGETQYF. Written as DNA, the CDR3 is TGTGCCATCAGTGTCGAGGTCGGGGAGACCCAGTACTTC.

V gene TRBV12-5 combines with J gene TRBJ2-6, with D unresolved. The CDR3 is 13 residues long. V dropped 7 bases and J dropped 0 bases, with 4 bases sitting between them. The germline CDR1 and CDR2 sequences are LGHNT and FRNRAP. Written as DNA, the CDR3 is TGTGCTAGTGCAGCCTCTGGGGCCAACGTCCTGACTTTC. It translates to CASAASGANVLTF.

This clone was found a few times. The genes are TRBV29-1 and TRBJ2-7; 16 bases map to TRBD2. The germline CDR1 and CDR2 sequences are SQVTM and ANQGSEA. CDR3 length: 17 amino acids. The CDR3, as DNA: TGCAGGGCTGCGGGGACTAGCGGGAGGGCCATTACCAACGAGCAGTACTTC. This translates into CRAAGTSGRAITNEQYF.

This sequence joins TRBV28 and TRBJ1-4; D call uncertain. CDR3 length equals 12 residues. The V end was cut by 2 bases, the J end by 7 bases, with 5 bases between. Per germline, CDR1 MDHEN and CDR2 SYDVKM. For the CDR3, the DNA is TGTGCCAGCAGTTTAAGCAGTGAAAAACTGTTTTTT. Protein product: CASSLSSEKLFF. Looking up the rest from reference TRBV28 and TRBJ1-4 gives the full variable domain: DVKVTQSSRYLVKRTGEKVFLECVQDMDHENMFWYRQDPGLGLRLIYFSYDVKMKEKGDIPEGYSVSREKKERFSLILESASTNQTSMYLCASSLSSEKLFFGSGTQLSVL.

V usage is TRBV7-2 and J usage is TRBJ2-6; the D gene is possibly TRBD2 (5 bases). The ends were cut back, 6 bases at V and 0 bases at J, with 9 bases in the middle. The V gene's germline CDR1 is SGHTA and CDR2 FQGNSA. The CDR3 spans 15 residues. CDR3 nucleotides: TGTGCCAGCAGGGTAGGGAGCTCTGGGGCCAACGTCCTGACTTTC. It encodes CASRVGSSGANVLTF. Filled out from reference TRBV7-2 and TRBJ2-6, the complete variable domain reads GAGVSQSPSNKVTEKGKDVELRCDPISGHTALYWYRQSLGQGLEFLIYFQGNSAPDKSGLPSDRFSAERTGGSVSTLTIQRTQQEDSAVYLCASRVGSSGANVLTFGAGSRLTVL.

In this sample, this clone turned up a few times. This rearrangement joins TRBV5-6 to TRBJ2-1, with 12 bases matching TRBD2. The trim removed 6 bases at V and 8 bases at J, leaving 6 bases unmatched. CDR1 is SGHDT, CDR2 YYEEEE, per germline. The CDR3 loop spans 14 amino acids. The CDR3 nucleotides read TGTGCCAGCACGCGACTAGCGGGAGAACATGAGCAGTTCTTC. Its protein is CASTRLAGEHEQFF.

This clone was counted between two and nine times. This chain connects TRBV10-3 to TRBJ2-1; TRBD1 aligns across 10 bases. The CDR3 totals 17 residues. Germline CDR1 reads ENHRY; CDR2 reads SYGVKD. Losses at the gene ends were 6 bases for V and 0 bases for J; bases not matched to a gene: 8. The DNA for the CDR3 is TGTGCCATCAGCTTAGGACAGGGGGTCGGCTCCTACAATGAGCAGTTCTTC. As protein: CAISLGQGVGSYNEQFF.

This clone has a handful of counts. This chain connects TRBV29-1 to TRBJ2-3, with D maybe TRBD1 (5 bases). Germline assignment: CDR1 SQVTM and CDR2 ANQGSEA. Trimming removed 3 bases at V and 3 bases at J, with 7 bases between. There are 12 residues in the CDR3. The CDR3 sequence is CSVDAGTDTQYF. The CDR3 DNA reads as TGCAGCGTTGACGCAGGGACAGATACGCAGTATTTT.

V gene TRBV4-1 combines with J gene TRBJ2-3, with 10 nucleotides matching TRBD2. This CDR3 has 17 amino acids. V was pared by 2 bases and J by 1 base, with 6 bases of the junction left unmatched. Per germline, CDR1 MGHRA and CDR2 YSYEKL. CDR3 protein: CASSQPSGTSGTDTQYF. DNA of the CDR3: TGCGCCAGCAGCCAACCCTCCGGGACTAGCGGCACAGATACGCAGTATTTT.

This clone was seen more than once but under ten times. The chain has TRBV28 and TRBJ1-4; D gene unclear. The CDR3 loop spans 12 amino acids. Germline CDR1 MDHEN, CDR2 SYDVKM. V was pared by 7 bases and J by 4 bases, with 7 bases between. In nucleotides, the CDR3 is TGTGCCAGCAAGGTGGTTAATGAAAAACTGTTTTTT. This encodes CASKVVNEKLFF.

This clone was seen more than once but under ten times. The genes are TRBV30 and TRBJ1-2, with D possibly matching TRBD1 (5 bases). Germline V gene sequence: CDR1 GTSNPN, CDR2 SVGIG (reference sequence). The CDR3 is made up of 14 amino acids. V lost 1 base and J lost 7, with 16 bases in between. CDR3: CAWSAHRGLSGYTF. CDR3 DNA: TGTGCCTGGAGTGCCCATCGGGGACTGAGTGGCTACACCTTC. The variable domain in full, completed from reference TRBV30 and TRBJ1-2, reads SQTIHQWPATLVQPVGSPLSLECTVEGTSNPNLYWYRQAAGRGLQLLFYSVGIGQISSEVPQNLSASRPQDRQFILSSKKLLLSDSGFYLCAWSAHRGLSGYTFGSGTRLTVV.

The genes are TRBV29-1 and TRBJ2-3; a weak D match, TRBD2 (7 bases). This CDR3 is built from 13 residues. V shed 6 bases and J shed 5 bases, with 15 bases lying between them. Germline V gene lookup returns CDR1 SQVTM and CDR2 ANQGSEA. The CDR3 DNA reads TGCAGCGTACAGGGACTACAAGGAGATACGCAGTATTTT. As protein: CSVQGLQGDTQYF.

The J gene is TRBJ2-3, the V gene TRBV29-1, with TRBD1 as a possible D gene (5 bases). The CDR3 is 13 residues long. CDR1 is SQVTM and CDR2 is ANQGSEA in the germline V gene. V lost 6 bases, J lost 1 base, and 11 bases lay in between. The DNA of the CDR3 is TGCAGCGTCGAGCAGGGCCGCACAGATACGCAGTATTTT. Its translation: CSVEQGRTDTQYF.

The chain links TRBV28 to TRBJ2-7, with a weak D call TRBD2 (5 bases). The CDR3 runs 11 residues. V was clipped by 3 bases and J by 7 bases, with 7 bases between them. Germline loops: CDR1 MDHEN, CDR2 SYDVKM. CDR3 sequence (DNA): TGTGCCAGCAGTTTGGAGCGGGAGCAGTACTTC. As protein: CASSLEREQYF. Full variable domain (outside the CDR3, taken from reference TRBV28 and TRBJ2-7): DVKVTQSSRYLVKRTGEKVFLECVQDMDHENMFWYRQDPGLGLRLIYFSYDVKMKEKGDIPEGYSVSREKKERFSLILESASTNQTSMYLCASSLEREQYFGPGTRLTVT.

The J gene is TRBJ2-2, the V gene TRBV28; tentatively, D is TRBD2 (6 bases). In germline, CDR1 is MDHEN, CDR2 SYDVKM. The ends were cut back, 7 bases at V and 4 bases at J, with 16 bases in the middle. The CDR3 covers 15 residues. CDR3 sequence reads: CASTPGGGITGELFF. CDR3 DNA sequence: TGTGCCAGCACCCCCGGAGGAGGGATCACCGGGGAGCTGTTTTTT.

The chain carries TRBV9 and TRBJ2-7; TRBD2 matches 8 bases. V dropped 2 bases and J dropped 3; count of bases not matched to a gene: 10. Germline V CDR1 and CDR2: SGDLS, YYNGEE. This CDR3 spans 16 amino acids. CDR3 bases: TGTGCCAGCAGCGTGGGGTCAGGAGCGGGAGACTACGAGCAGTACTTC. The encoded protein is CASSVGSGAGDYEQYF.

This clone was observed a handful of times. The CDR3 nucleotides are TGCGCCAGCAGCTTGATTTCAGGGCGGGAGACCCAGTACTTC. Amino acids: CASSLISGRETQYF. The chain carries TRBV5-1 and TRBJ2-5; possible D gene TRBD1, 5 bases. The germline gives CDR1 SGHRS, CDR2 YFSETQ. CDR3 length equals 14 residues. V was trimmed by 1 base and J by 5 bases, leaving 12 bases between them.

The rearrangement links TRBV7-8 to TRBJ1-5, with TRBD1 matching 8 bases. The CDR3 is made up of 14 amino acids. Germline V lookup: CDR1 SGHVS, CDR2 FQNEAQ. The junction had 7 bases not matched to a gene; V was cut back by 6 bases and J by 6 bases. Written as DNA, the CDR3 is TGTGCCAGCAGGGGCTCAGGGGGCCGTCAGCCCCAGCATTTT. Translated, it gives CASRGSGGRQPQHF.

V is TRBV29-1 and J is TRBJ2-2, with TRBD1 identical over 7 bases. The germline V gene has CDR1 SQVTM and CDR2 ANQGSEA. V dropped 2 bases and J dropped 4; count of bases not matched to a gene: 4. CDR3 size: 14 residues. DNA of the CDR3: TGCAGCGTTGAAAGACAGGGACCCACCGGGGAGCTGTTTTTT. Translating gives CSVERQGPTGELFF.

The CDR3 nucleotides are TGTGCCAGCAGCATCGGGACTAGGACAGATACGCAGTATTTT. This gives the protein CASSIGTRTDTQYF. V and J are TRBV7-8 and TRBJ2-3, with 8 positions matching TRBD2. CDR1 is SGHVS and CDR2 is FQNEAQ in the germline V gene. The junction had 4 bases not matched to a gene; V was cut back by 5 bases and J by 3 bases. The length of the CDR3 is 14 residues.

The chain carries TRBV9 and TRBJ1-1, with D unclear. Trimming removed 4 bases at V and 1 base at J, with 11 bases between. This CDR3 contains 14 residues. Looked up from germline, CDR1 is SGDLS and CDR2 is YYNGEE. For the CDR3, the DNA is TGTGCCAGCAGCCCTCAAGGAGGGAACACTGAAGCTTTCTTT. Translated: CASSPQGGNTEAFF. The whole variable domain, filled in from reference TRBV9 and TRBJ1-1, reads DSGVTQTPKHLITATGQRVTLRCSPRSGDLSVYWYQQSLDQGLQFLIQYYNGEERAKGNILERFSAQQFPDLHSELNLSSLELGDSALYFCASSPQGGNTEAFFGQGTRLTVV.

This clone was picked up a small number of times. V usage is TRBV5-4 and J usage is TRBJ2-3; TRBD1 matches 12 bases. V was pared by 0 bases and J by 6 bases, with 5 bases of the junction left unmatched. The length of the CDR3 is 16 residues. Per germline, CDR1 SGHNT and CDR2 YYREEE (reference sequence). The CDR3 coding sequence is TGTGCCAGCAGCTTGGTCGGGACAGGGGGCGTGGATACGCAGTATTTT. The encoded protein is CASSLVGTGGVDTQYF.

This clone was recorded a few times. Other DNA sequences in the same sample also yield this CDR3. The chain carries TRBV28 and TRBJ2-3; weak D call: TRBD1 (5 bases). CDR3 size: 12 residues. The V end was cut by 5 bases, the J end by 4 bases, with 7 bases between. Germline V gene sequence: CDR1 MDHEN, CDR2 SYDVKM. The CDR3 nucleotides read TGTGCCAGCAGTCCCAGGGCAGATACGCAGTATTTT. It codes for CASSPRADTQYF.

V and J are TRBV18 and TRBJ2-5, with D maybe TRBD2 (6 bases). The CDR3 has 14 amino acids. Germline values: CDR1 KGHSH, CDR2 LQKENI. V was shortened by 6 bases and J by 1 base, with 12 bases between the two germline ends. The CDR3 DNA reads as TGTGCCAGCTCGGAACTGGGAGGCCAAGAGACCCAGTACTTC. Its translation: CASSELGGQETQYF.